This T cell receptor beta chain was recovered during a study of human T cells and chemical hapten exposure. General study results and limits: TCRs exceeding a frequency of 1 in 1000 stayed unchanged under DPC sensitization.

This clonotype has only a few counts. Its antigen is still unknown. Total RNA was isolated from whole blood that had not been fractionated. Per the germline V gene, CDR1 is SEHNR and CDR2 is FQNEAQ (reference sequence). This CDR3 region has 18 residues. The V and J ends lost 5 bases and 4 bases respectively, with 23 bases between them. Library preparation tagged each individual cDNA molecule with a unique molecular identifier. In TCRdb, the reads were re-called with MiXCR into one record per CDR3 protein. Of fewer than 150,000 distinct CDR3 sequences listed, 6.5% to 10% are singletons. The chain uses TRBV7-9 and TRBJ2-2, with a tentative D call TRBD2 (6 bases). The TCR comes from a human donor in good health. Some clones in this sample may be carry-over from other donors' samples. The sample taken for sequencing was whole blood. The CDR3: CASSPSSGPQYLTGELFF. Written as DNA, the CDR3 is TGTGCCAGCAGCCCCTCCAGCGGGCCTCAATACCTCACCGGGGAGCTGTTTTTT.